The rows below give T cell receptor beta chains drawn from one sample of a study of T cells in Graves' hyperthyroidism and ophthalmopathy. From the multiplex PCR reads, TCRdb called clonotypes with MiXCR, one entry per CDR3 protein. The data show some 400,000 distinct CDR3 sequences, less than 15% seen once. The sample comprised blood. The origin of the receptors is a man aged 25-45 years with Graves' hyperthyroidism that later progressed to Graves' ophthalmopathy. The CDR3 runs from the conserved cysteine through the conserved F or W. Fields, in order: V gene, clone size, J gene, D gene, CDR3 DNA, CDR3 protein. The D gene is left open where the match is weak. Part of the rows lack a size; the others show once, few, many or a class for expanded clones.

TRBV19	few	TRBJ1-4	.	TGTGCCAGTAGAGGTCGGAGGAATGAAAAACTGTTTTTT	CASRGRRNEKLFF
TRBV28	many	TRBJ2-3	TRBD2	TGTGCCAGCAGGATCGGGGGGATCACAGATACGCAGTATTTT	CASRIGGITDTQYF
TRBV5-6	.	TRBJ2-3	.	TGTGCCAGCAGCTGGGGTGGGCCAAGGGAAGTCCCAGATACGCAGTATTTT	CASSWGGPREVPDTQYF
TRBV7-9	few	TRBJ1-4	.	TGTGCCAGCAGCTCAAGTTGGGGAAAATCAGATGAAAAACTGTTTTTT	CASSSSWGKSDEKLFF
TRBV7-9	many	TRBJ1-4	.	TGTGCCAGCAGTTCTGGGGACGGCAATGAAAAACTGTTTTTT	CASSSGDGNEKLFF
TRBV15	many	TRBJ2-3	.	TGTGCCACCAGCAGAGTGAGCGATACGCAGTATTTT	CATSRVSDTQYF
TRBV5-8	few	TRBJ1-2	.	TGTGCCAGCAGCTTGGACAGGGTTAACTATGGCTACACCTTC	CASSLDRVNYGYTF
TRBV2	many	TRBJ1-2	.	TGTGCCAGCAGTGCAGGGCCCAACTATGGCTACACCTTC	CASSAGPNYGYTF
TRBV6-1	few	TRBJ2-7	TRBD2	TGTGCCAGCAGTCCTGCGGGGGGAAGACATGTTTGGCTTTTCGAGCAGTACTTC	CASSPAGGRHVWLFEQYF
TRBV11-2	.	TRBJ1-4	.	TGTGCCAGCAGCCGAACGCGAGTTGAAAAACTGTTTTTT	CASSRTRVEKLFF
TRBV5-1	many	TRBJ1-1	TRBD1	TGCGCCAGCAACGCCGACAGGGTGAACACTGAAGCTTTCTTT	CASNADRVNTEAFF
TRBV7-9	many	TRBJ2-1	TRBD2	TGTGCCAGCAGCAGACTAGCGGGGGGGCAGAATGAGCAGTTCTTC	CASSRLAGGQNEQFF
TRBV25-1	.	TRBJ1-1	TRBD1	TGTGCCAGCAGTGATTCTTTTCCAGGGGGACACACTGAAGCTTTCTTT	CASSDSFPGGHTEAFF
TRBV10-2	few	TRBJ2-3	.	TGCGCCAGCAGTGAGTGGCAGGGCAGGAATACGCAGTATTTT	CASSEWQGRNTQYF
TRBV28	many	TRBJ2-3	TRBD2	TGTGCCAGCATCTCTAGCGGTGCAGATACGCAGTATTTT	CASISSGADTQYF
TRBV5-1	few	TRBJ2-5	.	TGCGCCAGCAGCAACGGGGGCCCAGGGGACTTC	CASSNGGPGDF
TRBV28	.	TRBJ2-4	TRBD1	TGTGCCAGCTCCGGGACAGTCGTTCTAGCCAAAAACATTCAGTACTTC	CASSGTVVLAKNIQYF
TRBV12-5	.	TRBJ1-3	.	TGTGCTAGTGGCCTCCTCTCGTGGGGGCCCGCTGGAAACACCATATATTTT	CASGLLSWGPAGNTIYF
TRBV7-9	many	TRBJ1-2	.	TGTGCCAGCAGATCGGGACGCAGTGGACCCCGGGGCTACACCTTC	CASRSGRSGPRGYTF
TRBV7-9	.	TRBJ2-5	.	TGTGCCAGCAGCCCCCAGGGGCGGCGAGAGACCCAGTACTTC	CASSPQGRRETQYF
TRBV18	.	TRBJ2-1	.	TGTGCCAGCTCACCACCAGGGTCATCCTACAATGAGCAGTTCTTC	CASSPPGSSYNEQFF
TRBV2	many	TRBJ1-4	.	TGTGCCAGCAGTGAACGGACTGGGGGCGGACCTAATGAAAAACTGTTTTTT	CASSERTGGGPNEKLFF
TRBV20-1	.	TRBJ1-5	.	TGCAGTGCTAGAAAAGGACGGCGAGATAGCAATCAGCCCCAGCATTTT	CSARKGRRDSNQPQHF
TRBV2	many	TRBJ1-4	.	TGTGCCAGCAACCCTCGAATGAGTGGACTCCAAGGTGAAAAACTGTTTTTT	CASNPRMSGLQGEKLFF
TRBV6-1	few	TRBJ2-4	.	TGTGCCAGCAGTGTGGCAGTTCGAGCCAAAAACATTCAGTACTTC	CASSVAVRAKNIQYF
TRBV5-6	few	TRBJ2-7	TRBD2	TGTGCCAGCAGCGGCGGGGGTAGCGTTTACGAGCAGTACTTC	CASSGGGSVYEQYF
TRBV12-3/TRBV12-4	many	TRBJ1-1	TRBD1	TGTGCCAGCAGTGGGACAGGGTTGAACACTGAAGCTTTCTTT	CASSGTGLNTEAFF
TRBV30	few	TRBJ1-1	.	TGTGCCTGGAGTGCAGGGGCTGACACTGAAGCTTTCTTT	CAWSAGADTEAFF
TRBV27	many	TRBJ1-5	.	TGTGCCAGCAGTTTAGGGCCCCATCAGCCCCAGCATTTT	CASSLGPHQPQHF
TRBV5-1	few	TRBJ1-4	TRBD1	TGCGCCAGCAGCGACCTAGGGGGCCGTAATGAAAAACTGTTTTTT	CASSDLGGRNEKLFF
TRBV28	many	TRBJ1-5	.	TGTGCCAGCAGTTTAAAGGGGGAAAGCAATCAGCCCCAGCATTTT	CASSLKGESNQPQHF
TRBV20-1	few	TRBJ2-2	.	TGCAGTGCTAGAGATGAAGGGGGGGTCAGGGTGAACACCGGGGAGCTGTTTTTT	CSARDEGGVRVNTGELFF
TRBV7-2	many	TRBJ1-5	TRBD1	TGTGCCAGCAGCTTAGGAGGGACAGGGAGTGAGCCCCAGCATTTT	CASSLGGTGSEPQHF
TRBV3-1	.	TRBJ1-6	.	TGTGCCAGCAGCCTCATCGGACGGAATAATTCACCCCTCCACTTT	CASSLIGRNNSPLHF
TRBV19	many	TRBJ1-5	.	TGTGCCAGTACCGGAGACAGGCTCTCTCTCGGTCAGCCCCAGCATTTT	CASTGDRLSLGQPQHF
TRBV4-1	few	TRBJ1-5	.	TGCGCCAGCAGCCAGGTACACCTTAATCAGCCCCAGCATTTT	CASSQVHLNQPQHF
TRBV9	many	TRBJ2-2	.	TGTGCCAGCAGCGTAGGGCCAGACTTCACCGGGGAGCTGTTTTTT	CASSVGPDFTGELFF
TRBV28	many	TRBJ1-6	.	TGTGCCAGCAGTGCCAAATGGTCCTATAATTCACCCCTCCACTTT	CASSAKWSYNSPLHF
TRBV7-9	few	TRBJ1-2	.	TGTGCCAGCAGCTTTTTGGGCAGGAGCTATGGCTACACCTTC	CASSFLGRSYGYTF
TRBV3-1	many	TRBJ1-4	TRBD1	TGTGCCAGCAGTATCGTAGGGACAGATCCAGAAAAACTGTTTTTT	CASSIVGTDPEKLFF
TRBV4-1	.	TRBJ1-4	.	TGCGCCAGCAGCCAAACAACCGGGACGGCGATGTTTTTT	CASSQTTGTAMFF
TRBV7-9	many	TRBJ2-1	TRBD2	TGTGCCAGCAGGGGATCCGTACGGGGGGACCAATACAATGAGCAGTTCTTC	CASRGSVRGDQYNEQFF
TRBV20-1	.	TRBJ1-2	TRBD1	TGCAGTGCTAGCCCGTCACAGGGGGCCGGCTACACCTTC	CSASPSQGAGYTF
TRBV7-2	few	TRBJ2-3	TRBD2	TGTGCCAGCAGCTTGTGGCGGGGGGGAAGGACAGATACGCAGTATTTT	CASSLWRGGRTDTQYF
TRBV6-1	many	TRBJ1-2	.	TGTGCCAGCAGTTACAGGAACTCCGGCTATGGCTACACCTTC	CASSYRNSGYGYTF
TRBV5-1	many	TRBJ1-1	TRBD1	TGCGCCAGCAGCTACCGACAGGGTGAGGACACTGAAGCTTTCTTT	CASSYRQGEDTEAFF